Ten or more counts support the clone carrying this TCR beta chain. The antigen is undetermined. CDR1 is DFQATT, CDR2 SNEGSKA, per germline (reference sequence). V was clipped by 3 bases and J by 6 bases, with 11 bases between them. CDR3 length: 13 residues. TCRdb re-derived calls from the 5' RACE reads in MiXCR, one entry per CDR3 protein. The sample has roughly 250,000 distinct CDR3 sequences; 7.5% to 9% are singletons. These data are taken from a study of CD8 T cells in ankylosing spondylitis. General study points: Seemingly characteristic of ankylosing spondylitis blood was a TCR beta motif consisting of roughly 8 highly homologous variants. As reported, disease-linked clones showed significant enrichment in matched ankylosing spondylitis synovial fluid.

The TCR comes from a male donor with ankylosing spondylitis or in good health (not recorded which). The chain carries TRBV20-1 and TRBJ1-4; no reliable D call. What was sequenced was blood, either unsorted or a sorted T cell fraction (not recorded which). For the CDR3, the DNA is TGCAGTGCTAGGTACAGTTCCCATGAAAAACTGTTTTTT. This codes for CSARYSSHEKLFF.